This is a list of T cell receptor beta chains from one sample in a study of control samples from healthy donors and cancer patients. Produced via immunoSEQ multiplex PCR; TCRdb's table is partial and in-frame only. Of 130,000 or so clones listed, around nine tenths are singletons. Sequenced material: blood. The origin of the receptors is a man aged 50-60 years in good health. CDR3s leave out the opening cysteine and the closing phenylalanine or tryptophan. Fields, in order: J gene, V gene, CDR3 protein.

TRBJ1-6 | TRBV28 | ASVRGTAYNSPLH
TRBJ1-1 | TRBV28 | ASSPMGGMNTEAF
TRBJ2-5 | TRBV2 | ASSEEERTRKDQETQY
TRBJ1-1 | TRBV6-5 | ASTQGFPNTEAF
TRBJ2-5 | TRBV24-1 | ATSDLYPATKETQY
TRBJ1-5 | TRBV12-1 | ASTRESFSNQPQH
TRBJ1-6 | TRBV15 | ATSRDLLGGFSSPLH
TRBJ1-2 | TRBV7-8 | ASSLGQVGMYDGYT
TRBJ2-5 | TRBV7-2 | ASSPGGLAGAQTQY
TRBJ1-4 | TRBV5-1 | ASSLEAGNEKLF
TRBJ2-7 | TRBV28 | ASTNSGGALREQY
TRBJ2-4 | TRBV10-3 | AISPRLAGADKNIQY
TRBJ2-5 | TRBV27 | ASRTVAGLQETQY
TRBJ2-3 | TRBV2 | ASRWVSELDTQY
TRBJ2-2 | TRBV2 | ASMNVRGLNTGELF
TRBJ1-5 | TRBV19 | ATQRGYSNQPQH
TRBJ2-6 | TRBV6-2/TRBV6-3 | ASSYSKSGQKHPGANVLT
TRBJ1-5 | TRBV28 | ASQPGQGDIRNQPQH
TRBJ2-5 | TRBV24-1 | ATGTSGTPGVETQY
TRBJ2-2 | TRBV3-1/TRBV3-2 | ASSQILGSGELF
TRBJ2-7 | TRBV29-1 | SVEKYVQGGDEQY
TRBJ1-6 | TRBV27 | ASSSSNPWNSPLH
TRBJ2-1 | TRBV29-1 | SVARDNEQF
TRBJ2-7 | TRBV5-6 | ASSLEGGASGGYEQY
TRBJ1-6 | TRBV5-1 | ASSFEDRQPLH
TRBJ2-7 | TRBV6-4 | ASSRDAGGEQY
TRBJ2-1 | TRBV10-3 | AISDRSGSYNEQF
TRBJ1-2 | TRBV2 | ASREDRNRNYGYT
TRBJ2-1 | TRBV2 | ASSTTQGANYNEQF
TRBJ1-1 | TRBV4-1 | ASSQAWRGRTEAF
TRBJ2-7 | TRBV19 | ASSIRGVNYEQY
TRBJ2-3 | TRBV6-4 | ASSGTSGGTDTQY
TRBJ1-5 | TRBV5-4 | ASSFQGAGQPQH
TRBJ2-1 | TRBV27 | ASSLRVGTGKNEQF
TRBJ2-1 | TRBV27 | ASSLLRGGSYNEQF
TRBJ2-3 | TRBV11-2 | ASGWGFDTQY
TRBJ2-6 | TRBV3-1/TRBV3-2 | ASSLDPTGFGANVLT
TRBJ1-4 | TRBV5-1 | ASSPTGVTNEKLF
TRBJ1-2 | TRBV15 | ATSRDPGWGQDPITYGYT
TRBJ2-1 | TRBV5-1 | ASSLGTGGYNEQF
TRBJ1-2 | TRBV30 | AWSAQPPGQGGGDT
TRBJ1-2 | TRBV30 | AWGGEQNSGYT
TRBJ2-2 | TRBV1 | TSSQPAGGPATTSAGELF
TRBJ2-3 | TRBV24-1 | ATSDNQGAVADTQY
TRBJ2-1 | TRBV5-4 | ASSSQNMAGGLNEQF
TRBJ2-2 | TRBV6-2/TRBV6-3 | ASSYNTGELF
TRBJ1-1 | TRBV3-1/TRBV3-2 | ASRPLRGPEAF
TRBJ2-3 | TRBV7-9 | ASSLGQAGDTQY
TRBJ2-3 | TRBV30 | AWRRTSGATDTQY
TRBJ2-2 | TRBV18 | ASSPPTGSTGELF
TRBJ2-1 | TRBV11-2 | ASSPIQGMYNEQF
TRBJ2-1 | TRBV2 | ASSSLIDNEQF
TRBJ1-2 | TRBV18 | ASSPPIRYGYT
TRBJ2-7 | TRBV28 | ASSLVAGGLEQY
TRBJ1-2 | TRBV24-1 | ATSGSGRLNYGYT
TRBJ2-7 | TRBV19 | ASKVERSSYEQY
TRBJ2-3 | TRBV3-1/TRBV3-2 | ASRAATDTQY
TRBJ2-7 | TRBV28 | ASGIYEQY
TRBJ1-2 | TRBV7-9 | ASSLSGDGGYT